This T cell receptor (beta chain) appears in the sequencing data of a study of blood T cell repertoires in COVID-19. Looking at the study overall: The United States, Italy and Spain were the sources of the acute and convalescent COVID-19 samples. The cDNA or gDNA used as material had been derived from T cells, B-cell-depleted T cells, or PBMCs.

Patients at the Seattle site were enrolled during active infection and followed longitudinally. Study processing details: Scientists estimated how many nucleated cells there were by amplifying reference gene primers. The protocol was immunoSEQ multiplex PCR, while the TCRdb copy is restricted to in-frame clones and leaves out a portion. V and J calls and clone size follow that table, whereas D and trimming were derived from the DNA. The sample carries about 170,000 clones, around 86% recorded once. This CDR3 is built from 14 residues. Trimming took 2 bases from V and 5 from J, leaving 12 bases between them. Germline V gene lookup returns CDR1 MDHEN and CDR2 SYDVKM.

The sample taken for sequencing was peripheral blood. This TCR was sampled from a woman of 80 years or more with COVID-19, enrolled during active disease. The chain combines TRBV28 with TRBJ2-5; no firm D call. CDR3: CASSLTSTGETQYF. Here the CDR3 DNA reads TGTGCCAGCAGTTTAACCTCCACCGGGGAGACCCAGTACTTC.